This T cell receptor (beta chain) derives from a study of T cells expressing NK-cell markers. Study-level information: The TCR beta repertoires originated in sorted CD3+CD56+NKG2C+, CD3+CD56+NKG2C- and CD3+CD56-NKG2C+ T cells. General study findings and limits: Several of the donors also had these clonotypes leading their CD3+CD56-NKG2C+ fraction. No clear determination of HCMV specificity was made for expanded NKG2C+ T cell clones.

As concerns this clonotype: The antigen is not known.

TCRdb re-called the 5' RACE reads; one entry per CDR3 protein, DNA not given. The record lists 550,000 to 600,000 distinct CDR3 sequences, of which the ten most abundant hold less than 4.5%. The CDR3 has 17 amino acids. The V gene's germline CDR1 is LNHNV and CDR2 YYDKDF (reference sequence). The chain couples TRBV15 to TRBJ2-5; TCRdb names TRBD1, which stays unverified in the absence of DNA. This receptor was identified in a man aged 18 to 35 in good health. Sequencing was performed on blood T cells: a sorted CD56 or NKG2C T cell subset, CD4+ or CD8+ T cells, or bulk PBMC T cells (not recorded which). The CDR3 region is CATSRDLGGHTQETQYF.